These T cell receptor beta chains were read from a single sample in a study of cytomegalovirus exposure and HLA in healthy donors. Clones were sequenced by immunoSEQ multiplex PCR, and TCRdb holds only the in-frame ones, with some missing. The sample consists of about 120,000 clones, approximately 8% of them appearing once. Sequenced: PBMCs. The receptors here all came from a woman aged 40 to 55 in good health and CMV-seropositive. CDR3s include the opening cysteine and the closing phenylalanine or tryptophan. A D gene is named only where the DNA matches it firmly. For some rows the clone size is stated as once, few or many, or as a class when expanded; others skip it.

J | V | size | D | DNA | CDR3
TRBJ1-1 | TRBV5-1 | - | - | TGCGCCAGCAGCTTGGCCCGGACAGCTTTGAACACTGAAGCTTTCTTT | CASSLARTALNTEAFF
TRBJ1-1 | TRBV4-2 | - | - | TGTGCCAGCAGCCAAGAATGGGCTTTGGACACTGAAGCTTTCTTT | CASSQEWALDTEAFF
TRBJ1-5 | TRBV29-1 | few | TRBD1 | TGCAGCGTTGGGGACAGGGAAAATCAGCCCCAGCATTTT | CSVGDRENQPQHF
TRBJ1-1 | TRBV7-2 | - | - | TGTGCCAGCAGCCTGAACCCCCTTTGGTCCGGGGGCACTGAAGCTTTCTTT | CASSLNPLWSGGTEAFF
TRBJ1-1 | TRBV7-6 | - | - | TGTGCCAGCAGCTTAGTTGGCCCCATGGGGAGTAACACTGAAGCTTTCTTT | CASSLVGPMGSNTEAFF
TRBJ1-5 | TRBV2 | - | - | TGTGCCAGCAGTGAAGGGGGAGGAGCTCAGCCCCAGCATTTT | CASSEGGGAQPQHF
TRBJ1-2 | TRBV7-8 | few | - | TGTGCCAGCAGCTCAAGAACAGGAACTATTGGCTACACCTTC | CASSSRTGTIGYTF
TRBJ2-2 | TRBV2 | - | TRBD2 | TGTGCCAGCAGTGTAATAGCGGGGACGAACACCGGGGAGCTGTTTTTT | CASSVIAGTNTGELFF
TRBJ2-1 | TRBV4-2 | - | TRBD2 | TGTGCCAGCAGCCGGTTGGGAGGGTCCTCCTACAATGAGCAGTTCTTC | CASSRLGGSSYNEQFF
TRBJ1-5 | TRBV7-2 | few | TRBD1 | TGTGCCAGCAGCTACTCGACAGGGGCGTTGCGGCCCCAGCATTTT | CASSYSTGALRPQHF
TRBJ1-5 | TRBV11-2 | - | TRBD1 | TGTGCCAGCAGCTCTTCCCCACCGGACAGGGAGAATCAGCCCCAGCATTTT | CASSSSPPDRENQPQHF
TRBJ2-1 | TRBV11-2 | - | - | TGTGCCAGCAGATCGGGGGAGGATGAGTTCTTC | CASRSGEDEFF
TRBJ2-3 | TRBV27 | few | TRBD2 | TGTGCCAGCAGTGAGCTAGCGGGGGGTGACACAGATACGCAGTATTTT | CASSELAGGDTDTQYF
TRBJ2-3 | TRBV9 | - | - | TGTGCCAGCAGCGTAGCGGGGGTGGGCACAGATACGCAGTATTTT | CASSVAGVGTDTQYF
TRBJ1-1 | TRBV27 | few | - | TGTGCCAGCAGTTTATTAGGGGTGGTGAACACTGAAGCTTTCTTT | CASSLLGVVNTEAFF
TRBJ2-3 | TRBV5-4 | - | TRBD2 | TGTGCCAGCAGCTTTAACTTACTAGCGGGGGTGGATGGTACGCAGTATTTT | CASSFNLLAGVDGTQYF
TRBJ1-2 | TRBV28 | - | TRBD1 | TGTGCCAGCAGTTTAAGGGGGCCGGGAAATAGCTACACCTTC | CASSLRGPGNSYTF
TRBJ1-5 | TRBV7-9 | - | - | TGTGCCAGCAGCTTAGGATTACAAAATCAGCCCCAGCATTTT | CASSLGLQNQPQHF
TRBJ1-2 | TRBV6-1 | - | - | TGTGCCAGCAGTGTGAGGGATTTATCCCTCTATGGCTACACCTTC | CASSVRDLSLYGYTF
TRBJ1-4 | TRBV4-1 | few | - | TGCGCCAGCAGCAAAGGAGCAGGGGCGCCTGAAAAACTGTTTTTT | CASSKGAGAPEKLFF
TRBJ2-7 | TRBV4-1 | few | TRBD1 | TGCGCCAGCAGCTTTGGCACGGGACAGGGCTACGAGCAGTACTTC | CASSFGTGQGYEQYF
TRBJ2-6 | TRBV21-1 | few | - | - | CASSKMDGPGVGSGANVLTF